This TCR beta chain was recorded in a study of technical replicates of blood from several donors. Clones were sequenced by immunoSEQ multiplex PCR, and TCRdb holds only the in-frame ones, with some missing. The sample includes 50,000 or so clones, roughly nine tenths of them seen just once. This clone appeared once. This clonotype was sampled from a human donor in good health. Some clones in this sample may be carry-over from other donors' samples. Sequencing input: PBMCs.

The CDR3 DNA sequence: TGTGCCAGCAGCCCAGAGGGAAGGCAGCCCCAGCATTTT. As protein: CASSPEGRQPQHF. The rearrangement uses TRBV7-9 and TRBJ1-5; D ambiguous. This CDR3 has 13 residues. Germline assignment: CDR1 SEHNR and CDR2 FQNEAQ (reference sequence). Trimming removed 5 bases from V and 7 bases from J, with 12 bases in between.